Listed here are 31 T cell receptor beta chains from one sample, sequenced in a study. TCRdb ran MiXCR on the RT-PCR reads and lists one entry per CDR3 protein. In the table there are approximately 720,000 distinct CDR3 sequences, approximately 14% of which are singletons. Sequencing used memory CD4+ T cells from blood. These receptors were obtained from a female donor in good health, serving as a healthy control.

This clonotype was seen at least ten times. CDR3 sequence: CASSSGTGTGNEQFF. DNA for the CDR3: TGCGCCAGCAGCTCCGGGACAGGGACAGGTAATGAGCAGTTCTTC. This chain connects TRBV5-1 to TRBJ2-1; TRBD1 matches 9 bases. After removal of 3 bases from V and 7 bases from J, the junction contained 8 bases not matched to a gene. The CDR3 consists of 15 residues. Germline CDR1 reads SGHRS; CDR2 reads YFSETQ.

The gene calls are TRBV5-1 and TRBJ2-2; no reliable D call. The CDR3 loop spans 13 amino acids. The V end was cut by 3 bases, the J end by 4 bases, with 7 bases between. CDR1 and CDR2 from the germline V gene are SGHRS and YFSETQ. This CDR3 is CASSSTLTGELFF. DNA of the CDR3: TGCGCCAGCAGCTCAACCCTCACCGGGGAGCTGTTTTTT.

This clonotype was seen many times. The chain links TRBV7-8 to TRBJ1-1; 8 nucleotides agree with TRBD1. J gave up 11 bases and V 0 bases, and 8 bases lay outside the gene matches. The CDR3 runs 14 residues. Germline CDR1 reads SGHVS; CDR2 reads FQNEAQ. The CDR3 DNA sequence: TGTGCCAGCAGCTTAGCCGGGACAGGTGGTGACGCTTTCTTT. Its translation is CASSLAGTGGDAFF.

This chain uses TRBV6-1 with TRBJ1-6; no clear D gene. Germline CDR1 and CDR2: MNHNS and SASEGT. Deletions cut 2 bases from V and 7 bases from J, with 6 bases between. The CDR3 contains 13 residues. The CDR3 loop is CASSEYSNSPLHF. The CDR3, as DNA: TGTGCCAGCAGTGAATACAGCAATTCACCCCTCCACTTT.

The sample holds many counts of this clonotype. This chain joins TRBV10-1 and TRBJ2-7; 10 bases are shared with TRBD2. This CDR3 is built from 13 residues. Germline-derived CDR1 and CDR2 are WNHNN and SYGVQD (reference sequence). V lost 8 bases and J lost 1; bases outside the gene matches: 2. CDR3 protein: CASEREGSYEQYF. Written as DNA, the CDR3 is TGCGCCAGCGAGCGGGAGGGGTCCTACGAGCAGTACTTC.

As for this clonotype: A read error may account for a junction end that differs from germline. V usage is TRBV29-1 and J usage is TRBJ1-1, with no clear D. CDR3 length equals 15 residues. CDR1 SQVTM and CDR2 ANQGSEA come from the germline V gene. The CDR3 sequence: CSVEGAGFWPTEDFF. The CDR3 DNA follows: TGCAGCGTTGAAGGAGCGGGGTTTTGGCCGACTGAAGATTTCTTT.

The genes are TRBV7-6 and TRBJ2-1; the match to TRBD2 covers 12 bases. J was trimmed by 7 bases and V by 2 bases; bases with no gene match: 3. Germline V lookup: CDR1 SGHVS, CDR2 FNYEAQ. The CDR3 runs to 15 residues. The CDR3 loop is CASSLTSGGWNEQFF. CDR3 coding DNA: TGTGCCAGCAGCTTAACTAGCGGGGGGTGGAATGAGCAGTTCTTC.

This clonotype was detected only a few times. The chain joins TRBV20-1 to TRBJ1-6; 9 positions agree with TRBD1. The CDR3 length is 15 residues. The V gene's germline CDR1 is DFQATT and CDR2 SNEGSKA (reference sequence). The V and J ends lost 5 bases and 5 bases, in that order; junction bases with no gene match: 7. In DNA form, the CDR3 reads TGCAGTGCTTTCACAGGGGGCAAGAATAATTCACCCCTCCACTTT. Amino acid sequence: CSAFTGGKNNSPLHF.

This clonotype was seen ten or more times. The chain couples TRBV12-3 or TRBV12-4 to TRBJ2-5; D is unresolved. CDR3 length: 13 amino acids. Between the trimmed V and J ends, which lost 2 bases and 5 bases, there was a span of 9 bases. This CDR3 is CASSLQIGETQYF. The CDR3 region has the DNA TGTGCCAGCAGTTTACAGATTGGGGAGACCCAGTACTTC.

This clonotype was detected many times. The rearrangement links TRBV20-1 to TRBJ2-7; D call uncertain. Trimming shortened V by 5 bases and J by 3 bases, and 11 bases separated the two germline ends. The CDR3 is 12 amino acids. Germline lookup yields CDR1 DFQATT and CDR2 SNEGSKA (reference sequence). The CDR3 region is CSAVYVGYEQYF. The CDR3 DNA is TGCAGTGCTGTATACGTGGGCTACGAGCAGTACTTC.

This clonotype occurred a few times. The chain couples TRBV5-1 to TRBJ2-2; 9 bases agree with TRBD2. The CDR3 covers 19 residues. The germline gives CDR1 SGHRS, CDR2 YFSETQ. V shed 2 bases and J 7 bases; nucleotides not matched to a gene: 18. The CDR3 DNA reads TGCGCCAGCAGCTTCTCTCCGCCGACAGCGGGAGGTCTTGACGGGGAGCTGTTTTTT. Translation gives CASSFSPPTAGGLDGELFF.

This clonotype was observed at least ten times. The chain combines TRBV5-1 with TRBJ2-1; 8 nucleotides match TRBD2. V was clipped by 1 base and J by 4 bases; unmatched bases: 4. The CDR3 is 15 amino acids. Germline V CDR1 and CDR2: SGHRS, YFSETQ. The CDR3 sequence: CASSLPLADYNEQFF. In nucleotides, the CDR3 is TGCGCCAGCAGCTTGCCACTAGCGGATTACAATGAGCAGTTCTTC.

This clonotype has more than one count but fewer than ten. This sequence joins TRBV7-2 and TRBJ1-2; D is ambiguous. The CDR3 contains 12 residues. The V and J ends lost 2 bases and 7 bases respectively, with 8 bases between them. From germline, CDR1 is SGHTA and CDR2 FQGNSA. CDR3 DNA sequence: TGTGCCAGCAGCTTATCCGGGTTTGGCTACACCTTC. It yields the protein CASSLSGFGYTF.

This clonotype was seen a handful of times. The J gene is TRBJ1-1, the V gene TRBV2; TRBD1 matches at 8 bases. Germline CDR1 is SNHLY and CDR2 is FYNNEI. The CDR3 has 14 amino acids. After removal of 9 bases from V and 4 bases from J, the junction contained 10 bases not matched to a gene. DNA for the CDR3: TGTGCCAGTTCAGGACAGGGCGGGGGCACTGAAGCTTTCTTT. It encodes CASSGQGGGTEAFF.

V usage is TRBV20-1 and J usage is TRBJ2-5; 12 nucleotides match TRBD2. The J segment lost 5 bases and the V segment lost 1 base, leaving 5 bases of the junction unmatched. The germline gives CDR1 DFQATT, CDR2 SNEGSKA (reference sequence). The CDR3 consists of 15 residues. The DNA for the CDR3 is TGCAGTGCTAGAGTTCTCGGACTAGCGGGGGAGACCCAGTACTTC. This translates into CSARVLGLAGETQYF.

The rearrangement joins TRBV10-3 to TRBJ1-2; TRBD1 might be the D (5 bases). Germline V gene lookup returns CDR1 ENHRY and CDR2 SYGVKD. The CDR3 length is 14 residues. V dropped 7 bases and J dropped 8 bases, with 20 bases sitting between them. The DNA of the CDR3 is TGTGCCATCAAGGAGGGACTCACCTCAGGGGGCTACACCTTC. Translating it yields CAIKEGLTSGGYTF.

This clonotype turned up a few times. The V and J genes are TRBV20-1 and TRBJ1-3; TRBD1 is a possible D gene (6 bases). The CDR3 is 15 residues long. The ends were cut back, 1 base at V and 4 bases at J, with 14 bases in the middle. Germline V gene data show CDR1 as DFQATT and CDR2 as SNEGSKA (reference sequence). CDR3 nucleotides: TGCAGTGCTAGAGGGGCGCAGGGGATCGGAAACACCATATATTTT. Translation: CSARGAQGIGNTIYF.

The rearrangement uses TRBV20-1 and TRBJ2-1, with 11 bases aligning to TRBD2. The CDR3 covers 14 residues. Losses at the gene ends were 7 bases for V and 8 bases for J; bases not matched to a gene: 10. CDR1 and CDR2 (germline): DFQATT, SNEGSKA (reference sequence). The CDR3 reads CSGTLAGVVHEQFF. CDR3 DNA: TGCAGTGGCACACTAGCGGGAGTGGTCCATGAGCAGTTCTTC.

The sample holds many counts of this clonotype. The V and J genes are TRBV29-1 and TRBJ2-1; no reliable D call. This CDR3 region has 14 residues. Deletions cut 4 bases from V and 2 bases from J, with 12 bases between. Per the germline V gene, CDR1 is SQVTM and CDR2 is ANQGSEA. CDR3 nucleotide sequence: TGCAGCGTTGGATGGGTAGACACCTACAATGAGCAGTTCTTC. This encodes CSVGWVDTYNEQFF.

The chain employs TRBV5-1 and TRBJ1-4; TRBD1 aligns across 7 bases. This CDR3 has 14 amino acids. The J segment lost 5 bases and the V segment lost 4 bases, leaving 5 bases of the junction unmatched. Germline CDR1 reads SGHRS; CDR2 reads YFSETQ. CDR3 residues: CASSIGDSNEKLFF. The CDR3 nucleotides read TGCGCCAGCAGCATCGGGGACAGCAATGAAAAACTGTTTTTT.

The rearrangement links TRBV7-8 to TRBJ2-3, with 8 bases identical to TRBD1. V was pared by 6 bases and J by 1 base, with 6 bases of the junction left unmatched. The CDR3 extends over 15 amino acids. Germline CDR1 and CDR2: SGHVS and FQNEAQ. In DNA form, the CDR3 reads TGTGCCAGCAGTAGGACAGGGTGGGGCACAGATACGCAGTATTTT. It encodes CASSRTGWGTDTQYF.

Comments on this clonotype: The junction shows a germline mismatch at one end, possibly a read error. V and J are TRBV5-4 and TRBJ1-2; D not resolved. The CDR3 is 13 residues long. CDR1 is SGHNT, CDR2 YYREEE, per germline (reference sequence). The CDR3 loop is CASSLDGNHGYTF. In DNA, the CDR3 is TGTGCCAGCAGCTTGGACGGTAACCATGGCTACACCTTC.

This clonotype was observed a few times. The chain employs TRBV24-1 and TRBJ2-7; 11 positions agree with TRBD1. The germline CDR1 and CDR2 sequences are KGHDR and SFDVKD. The V and J ends lost 9 bases and 5 bases, in that order; junction bases with no gene match: 5. The CDR3 runs to 13 residues. In nucleotides, the CDR3 is TGTGCCACCGCCGGGGACAGGGGGAACGAGCAGTACTTC. Amino acid sequence: CATAGDRGNEQYF.

This chain uses TRBV27 with TRBJ2-7; 10 nucleotides agree with TRBD1. V shed 6 bases, J shed 5 bases, and the junction held 16 bases outside the gene matches. This CDR3 contains 17 residues. Germline CDR1 reads MNHEY; CDR2 reads SMNVEV (reference sequence). CDR3 DNA sequence: TGTGCCAGCAGCCAGGGACAGGGGTTTGGACTAGGAAACGAGCAGTACTTC. It yields the protein CASSQGQGFGLGNEQYF.

The chain recombines TRBV11-2 with TRBJ2-1; possibly TRBD2 for D (5 bases). The ends were cut back, 2 bases at V and 5 bases at J, with 10 bases in the middle. Germline loops: CDR1 SGHAT, CDR2 FQNNGV. The CDR3 is made up of 14 amino acids. The CDR3 sequence is CASSLSGLNNEQFF. In DNA, the CDR3 is TGTGCCAGCAGCTTATCAGGACTCAACAATGAGCAGTTCTTC.

This chain joins TRBV5-1 and TRBJ1-4; the match to TRBD1 covers 12 bases. J was trimmed by 7 bases and V by 3 bases; bases with no gene match: 7. CDR3 length equals 16 residues. From germline, CDR1 is SGHRS and CDR2 YFSETQ. CDR3 amino acids: CASSSGQGAGVEKLFF. CDR3 nucleotide sequence: TGCGCCAGCAGCTCGGGACAGGGGGCAGGCGTTGAAAAACTGTTTTTT.

There are many counts of this clonotype. This chain joins TRBV12-3 or TRBV12-4 and TRBJ1-5; 7 bases are shared with TRBD1. The CDR3 runs to 15 residues. V dropped 5 bases and J dropped 1; count of bases not matched to a gene: 5. The CDR3 nucleotides are TGTGCCAGCAGTCTACAGGGGCCGAGCAATCAGCCCCAGCATTTT. Translation gives CASSLQGPSNQPQHF.

This clonotype came up many times. The chain couples TRBV20-1 to TRBJ1-1; the D is unclear. CDR3 length equals 12 residues. Germline-derived CDR1 and CDR2 are DFQATT and SNEGSKA (reference sequence). V lost 0 bases to trimming and J lost 4 bases, with 6 bases between them. The CDR3 loop is CSAREGSTEAFF. CDR3 DNA sequence: TGCAGTGCTAGAGAGGGGAGCACTGAAGCTTTCTTT.

This chain links TRBV11-1 with TRBJ1-5; D gene uncertain. V lost 3 bases, J lost 4 bases, and 16 bases lay in between. The CDR3 has 16 amino acids. The germline V gene has CDR1 SGHAT and CDR2 FQDESV (reference sequence). The CDR3 region has the DNA TGTGCCAGCAGCTTTCCTTTAAGGGTAGGGAATCAGCCCCAGCATTTT. Translation: CASSFPLRVGNQPQHF.

On this clonotype itself: Compared with germline, one end of the junction differs, possibly owing to a read error. The chain uses TRBV5-1 and TRBJ2-4, with TRBD1 matching over 9 bases. Per the germline V gene, CDR1 is SGHRS and CDR2 is YFSETQ. CDR3 size: 19 residues. Here the CDR3 reads CASRLGGSLTGGAKNIQYF. CDR3 DNA sequence: TGCGCCAGCAGATTGGGGGGGTCCTTGACAGGGGGAGCCAAAAACATTCAGTACTTC.

This clonotype was counted only a few times. The gene calls are TRBV4-3 and TRBJ2-7; 9 nucleotides line up with TRBD2. Germline values: CDR1 LGHNA, CDR2 YSLEER. The V and J ends lost 0 bases and 2 bases, in that order; junction bases with no gene match: 2. The CDR3 is made up of 15 amino acids. CDR3 in amino acids: CASSQEAGGAYEQYF. The CDR3 nucleotides read TGCGCCAGCAGCCAAGAGGCGGGAGGGGCCTACGAGCAGTACTTC.